Following are 28 T cell receptor beta chains from one sample sequenced in a study of cytomegalovirus exposure and HLA in healthy donors. The PCR used 60 Vbeta and 13 Jbeta primers. The table came from immunoSEQ multiplex PCR; TCRdb's copy has only in-frame clones and leaves some out. The sample carries 150,000 or so clones, roughly 80% recorded once. Sequenced material: PBMCs. The receptors were sampled from a man between 18 and 35 years old in good health and CMV-seronegative.

V and J are TRBV28 and TRBJ2-7; D is unclear. Germline CDR1 reads MDHEN; CDR2 reads SYDVKM. The CDR3 loop spans 12 amino acids. V was shortened by 3 bases and J by 2 bases, with 5 bases between the two germline ends. The DNA of the CDR3 is TGTGCCAGCAGTTTGCAGGCCTACGAGCAGTACTTC. This encodes CASSLQAYEQYF.

V gene TRBV25-1 combines with J gene TRBJ1-4; no clear D gene. Per the germline V gene, CDR1 is MGHDK and CDR2 is SYGVNS. The CDR3 runs to 18 residues. V was shortened by 7 bases and J by 2 bases, with 23 bases between the two germline ends. The DNA of the CDR3 is TGTGCCAGCAACCGGACTGGAACCTCCTCACGGACTAATGAAAAACTGTTTTTT. Its translation: CASNRTGTSSRTNEKLFF.

The chain couples TRBV6-1 to TRBJ2-2; the D gene is possibly TRBD1 (5 bases). Trimming stripped 10 bases from V and 3 bases from J, with 12 bases between. The V gene's germline CDR1 is MNHNS and CDR2 SASEGT. The CDR3 covers 13 residues. CDR3 protein: CANGRGDTGELFF. The CDR3 DNA is TGTGCCAACGGAAGGGGCGACACCGGGGAGCTGTTTTTT.

This clone is a singleton in its sample. The chain couples TRBV9 to TRBJ1-1; D unresolved. This CDR3 has 15 amino acids. V dropped 3 bases and J dropped 3 bases, with 15 bases sitting between them. Germline values: CDR1 SGDLS, CDR2 YYNGEE. Here the CDR3 DNA reads TGTGCCAGCAGCGCTAAGACCGGGAGGGACACTGAAGCTTTCTTT. Translated: CASSAKTGRDTEAFF.

V usage is TRBV5-4 and J usage is TRBJ2-5; unclear D gene. In germline, CDR1 is SGHNT, CDR2 YYREEE (reference sequence). The CDR3 is made up of 14 amino acids. The ends were cut back, 0 bases at V and 1 base at J, with 7 bases in the middle. The CDR3 sequence: CASSLAQVQETQYF. CDR3 nucleotide sequence: TGTGCCAGCAGCTTGGCGCAGGTCCAAGAGACCCAGTACTTC.

This clone was counted once. The gene calls are TRBV5-1 and TRBJ2-5; 8 bases match TRBD1. The length of the CDR3 is 16 residues. Per the germline V gene, CDR1 is SGHRS and CDR2 is YFSETQ. V lost 0 bases, J lost 1 base, and 5 bases stayed unmatched. CDR3 sequence: CASSLARTGPQETQYF. Written as DNA, the CDR3 is TGCGCCAGCAGCTTGGCCCGGACAGGGCCCCAAGAGACCCAGTACTTC.

The chain uses TRBV6-5 and TRBJ1-1; 8 bases map to TRBD1. Unmatched junction bases numbered 4, after V lost 6 bases and J lost 1 base. This CDR3 comprises 14 residues. Germline V lookup: CDR1 MNHEY, CDR2 SVGAGI. CDR3 nucleotides: TGTGCCAGCAGACGAGGGACAGGGAACACTGAAGCTTTCTTT. Translating it yields CASRRGTGNTEAFF.

The rearrangement links TRBV28 to TRBJ2-2; a weak D match, TRBD1 (6 bases). Trimming left V 6 bases short and J 2 bases short, with 7 bases between. CDR3 length equals 13 residues. Germline CDR1 MDHEN, CDR2 SYDVKM. CDR3 amino acids: CASRDSNTGELFF. The CDR3 coding sequence is TGTGCCAGCAGGGACAGCAACACCGGGGAGCTGTTTTTT.

The V and J genes are TRBV27 and TRBJ2-1; 16 positions agree with TRBD2. CDR1 and CDR2 from the germline V gene are MNHEY and SMNVEV (reference sequence). V shed 5 bases and J 4 bases; nucleotides not matched to a gene: 5. The CDR3 contains 17 residues. The CDR3 region has the DNA TGTGCCAGCAGTCCCCGGGGACTAGCGGGAGGGTACAATGAGCAGTTCTTC. Its protein is CASSPRGLAGGYNEQFF.

This clone appeared once. The J gene is TRBJ2-7, the V gene TRBV21-1; the DNA was not compared with TRBD1, the D call given in the table. TRBV21-1 is assigned pseudogene status. The CDR3 runs to 17 residues. The CDR3 loop is CASSKKTPRAGGYEQYF. As DNA, the CDR3 is TGTGCCAGCAGCAAAAAAACTCCCAGGGCAGGGGGCTACGAGCAGTACTTC.

CDR3 amino acids: CASSQDGTANSPLHF. In nucleotides, the CDR3 is TGTGCCAGCAGCCAAGATGGGACAGCCAATTCACCCCTCCACTTT. The rearrangement links TRBV4-2 to TRBJ1-6; 7 bases agree with TRBD1. The V gene end was trimmed by 0 bases and the J gene end by 7 bases; junction bases not matched to a gene: 3. CDR3 length: 15 amino acids. Germline assignment: CDR1 LGHNA and CDR2 YNFKEQ.

This chain uses TRBV11-3 with TRBJ2-7, with D possibly TRBD2 on 6 matching bases. V was pared by 1 base and J by 3 bases, with 16 bases between. Germline V gives CDR1 SGHNT, CDR2 YENEEA. This CDR3 comprises 16 residues. Here the CDR3 reads CASSLGGGAGLYEQYF. The CDR3 DNA reads TGTGCCAGCAGCTTAGGAGGCGGGGCAGGACTCTACGAGCAGTACTTC.

This clone was observed a single time. CDR3 sequence: CASSLAQGDGYTF. CDR3 sequence (DNA): TGCGCCAGCAGCTTGGCCCAGGGCGATGGCTACACCTTC. This sequence joins TRBV5-1 and TRBJ1-2, with D tentatively TRBD1 (5 bases). This CDR3 has 13 amino acids. The germline V gene has CDR1 SGHRS and CDR2 YFSETQ. Trimming removed 0 bases at V and 6 bases at J, with 9 bases between. The full variable domain, in which reference TRBV5-1 and TRBJ1-2 provide the parts outside the CDR3, is KAGVTQTPRYLIKTRGQQVTLSCSPISGHRSVSWYQQTPGQGLQFLFEYFSETQRNKGNFPGRFSGRQFSNSRSEMNVSTLELGDSALYLCASSLAQGDGYTFGSGTRLTVV.

The rearrangement uses TRBV28 and TRBJ1-5; 9 bases agree with TRBD1. Per the germline V gene, CDR1 is MDHEN and CDR2 is SYDVKM. The V gene end was trimmed by 6 bases and the J gene end by 5 bases; junction bases not matched to a gene: 11. The CDR3 sequence is 16 residues long. CDR3 in amino acids: CASSRNPGQGDQPQHF. The CDR3 DNA is TGTGCCAGCAGCCGCAACCCGGGACAGGGAGATCAGCCCCAGCATTTT.

The rearrangement joins TRBV7-2 to TRBJ1-6; TRBD1 matches at 7 bases. CDR1 is SGHTA, CDR2 FQGNSA, per germline. This CDR3 has 15 amino acids. Trimming at V came to 4 bases and at J to 7 bases, leaving 7 bases not matched to a gene. The CDR3 sequence: CASSSDRVRNSPLHF. In DNA form, the CDR3 reads TGTGCCAGCAGCTCTGACAGGGTGAGGAATTCACCCCTCCACTTT. Together with reference TRBV7-2 and TRBJ1-6, the CDR3 gives the full variable domain: GAGVSQSPSNKVTEKGKDVELRCDPISGHTALYWYRQSLGQGLEFLIYFQGNSAPDKSGLPSDRFSAERTGGSVSTLTIQRTQQEDSAVYLCASSSDRVRNSPLHFGNGTRLTVT.

CDR3 in amino acids: CASSIGGDLSYEQYF. The CDR3 coding sequence is TGTGCCAGCAGTATAGGCGGTGATCTCTCCTACGAGCAGTACTTC. The rearrangement links TRBV11-3 to TRBJ2-7; D remains ambiguous. CDR3 size: 15 residues. V was cut by 6 bases and J by 0 bases, with 15 bases left in between. CDR1 and CDR2 from the germline V gene are SGHNT and YENEEA. Filled out from reference TRBV11-3 and TRBJ2-7, the complete variable domain reads EAGVVQSPRYKIIEKKQPVAFWCNPISGHNTLYWYLQNLGQGPELLIRYENEEAVDDSQLPKDRFSAERLKGVDSTLKIQPAELGDSAVYLCASSIGGDLSYEQYFGPGTRLTVT.

Here the CDR3 reads CASSLAGGNTEAFF. The DNA of the CDR3 is TGTGCCAGCAGCTTAGCGGGGGGGAACACTGAAGCTTTCTTT. The gene calls are TRBV7-2 and TRBJ1-1, with D possibly being TRBD1 (5 bases). Per germline, CDR1 SGHTA and CDR2 FQGNSA. The germline V and J ends were trimmed by 0 bases and 1 base, with 6 bases remaining between them. This CDR3 contains 14 residues.

The chain is built from TRBV27 and TRBJ1-2, with D perhaps matching TRBD1 (6 bases). Deletions cut 5 bases from V and 3 bases from J, with 16 bases between. CDR3 length: 15 residues. CDR1 MNHEY and CDR2 SMNVEV come from the germline V gene (reference sequence). The CDR3 nucleotides are TGTGCCAGCAGTGTCACAGGGATCGGGGACTATGGCTACACCTTC. Encoded protein: CASSVTGIGDYGYTF.

The chain recombines TRBV28 with TRBJ2-1; TRBD2 matches at 7 bases. Per the germline V gene, CDR1 is MDHEN and CDR2 is SYDVKM. V shed 5 bases and J 12 bases; nucleotides not matched to a gene: 4. The CDR3 consists of 11 residues. The CDR3: CASSPTSAQFF. In nucleotides, the CDR3 is TGTGCCAGCAGTCCAACTAGCGCGCAGTTCTTC.

A single count supports this clone. The chain carries TRBV28 and TRBJ2-7, with D maybe TRBD2 (7 bases). The germline V gene encodes CDR1 MDHEN and CDR2 SYDVKM. The CDR3 is made up of 15 amino acids. V lost 3 bases, J lost 1 base, and 13 bases lay in between. The CDR3 nucleotides read TGTGCCAGCAGTTTGGGGGGGACATTTTCCTACGAGCAGTACTTC. Its protein product is CASSLGGTFSYEQYF.

This chain joins TRBV6-5 and TRBJ1-1; 8 bases map to TRBD1. Germline values: CDR1 MNHEY, CDR2 SVGAGI. There are 16 residues in the CDR3. The ends lost 2 bases at V and 3 bases at J; junction bases unmatched: 8. CDR3 sequence (DNA): TGTGCCAGCAGTTACAGGACAGGGAGCATGTACACTGAAGCTTTCTTT. It encodes CASSYRTGSMYTEAFF.

V and J are TRBV4-1 and TRBJ2-5; possibly TRBD2 for D (7 bases). The CDR3 is 18 amino acids. Trimming pared 0 bases from V and 3 bases from J, leaving 20 bases between. Germline loops: CDR1 MGHRA, CDR2 YSYEKL. CDR3 sequence: CASSQDRIGGGGKETQYF. The CDR3 DNA reads TGCGCCAGCAGCCAAGATCGGATAGGGGGGGGTGGGAAAGAGACCCAGTACTTC.

This clone was detected once. V is TRBV13 and J is TRBJ2-7; D unresolved. V was pared by 5 bases and J by 0 bases, with 11 bases between. Per the germline V gene, CDR1 is PRHDT and CDR2 is FYEKMQ (reference sequence). The CDR3 contains 14 residues. The CDR3 DNA reads TGTGCCAGCAGCCAACGCACTACCTCCTACGAGCAGTACTTC. Its protein is CASSQRTTSYEQYF.

In its sample, this clone was seen a few times. The chain couples TRBV28 to TRBJ1-4; 9 bases match TRBD1. The CDR3 is 13 residues long. Trimming removed 5 bases from V and 7 bases from J; junction bases left unmatched: 2. CDR1 is MDHEN, CDR2 SYDVKM, per germline. The DNA for the CDR3 is TGTGCCAGCAGTGGGACAGGGCGTGAAAAACTGTTTTTT. This translates into CASSGTGREKLFF.

The CDR3 reads CASSSPGTGSYNEQFF. CDR3 sequence (DNA): TGTGCCAGCAGTTCCCCCGGGACTGGTTCCTACAATGAGCAGTTCTTC. The chain uses TRBV5-4 and TRBJ2-1, with TRBD2 as a possible D gene (6 bases). The V end lost 5 bases, the J end lost 1 base, and 16 bases lay between the germline ends. The CDR3 contains 16 residues. Germline V gives CDR1 SGHNT, CDR2 YYREEE (reference sequence).

The gene calls are TRBV5-4 and TRBJ2-4, with D unclear. The V end lost 10 bases, the J end lost 15 bases, and 11 bases lay between the germline ends. CDR1 is SGHNT, CDR2 YYREEE, per germline (reference sequence). The CDR3 has 8 amino acids. DNA of the CDR3: TGTGCCCCCCTTCCCCCGTACTTC. Amino acid sequence: CAPLPPYF.

DNA of the CDR3: TGTGCCAGCAGGCGGGACGGCAATCAGCCCCAGCATTTT. Translated: CASRRDGNQPQHF. This chain uses TRBV28 with TRBJ1-5; the D gene is possibly TRBD1 (5 bases). Germline assignment: CDR1 MDHEN and CDR2 SYDVKM. The CDR3 extends over 13 amino acids. V was pared by 6 bases and J by 2 bases, with 8 bases between.

Only a few counts were recorded for this clone. The chain recombines TRBV5-6 with TRBJ2-7; a weak D match, TRBD1 (7 bases). The CDR3 sequence is 17 residues long. V was clipped by 4 bases and J by 3 bases, with 23 bases between them. Germline V gene sequence: CDR1 SGHDT, CDR2 YYEEEE. CDR3 amino acids: CASSPGGQLLVYYEQYF. CDR3 coding DNA: TGTGCCAGCAGCCCCGGGGGACAGCTACTCGTATACTACGAGCAGTACTTC.